Shown below are 9 T cell receptor beta chains from a single sample sequenced in a study of cytomegalovirus exposure and HLA in healthy donors. Here immunoSEQ multiplex PCR was the method, and the copy in TCRdb shows in-frame clones only, minus some. The sample holds roughly 260,000 clones, 87% seen once. The sample comprised PBMCs. The receptor source for this set is a young man in good health and CMV-seronegative.

This clone is a singleton in its sample. This sequence joins TRBV29-1 and TRBJ1-2, with TRBD1 as a possible D gene (6 bases). V gave up 2 bases and J gave up 8 bases, with 15 bases separating them. CDR1 and CDR2 from the germline V gene are SQVTM and ANQGSEA. This CDR3 comprises 13 residues. This chain's CDR3 is CSVESGQRWGYTF. Written as DNA, the CDR3 is TGCAGCGTTGAAAGCGGACAGAGGTGGGGCTACACCTTC.

This clone was picked up a small number of times. The V call is TRBV18, the J call TRBJ2-5; 7 positions agree with TRBD2. The CDR3 runs 14 residues. V lost 2 bases, J lost 6 bases, and 6 bases stayed unmatched. Per the germline V gene, CDR1 is KGHSH and CDR2 is LQKENI. The DNA for the CDR3 is TGTGCCAGCTCACCAGGGCGGGAGACGAAGACCCAGTACTTC. It codes for CASSPGRETKTQYF.

This clone occurred a few times. The chain uses TRBV15 and TRBJ2-2; no reliable D call. This CDR3 region has 13 residues. V lost 3 bases, J lost 6 bases, and 8 bases lay in between. CDR1 LNHNV and CDR2 YYDKDF come from the germline V gene (reference sequence). CDR3 amino acids: CATSSAVSGELFF. The CDR3 bases are TGTGCCACCAGCAGCGCGGTATCCGGGGAGCTGTTTTTT.

J is TRBJ2-2 and V is TRBV23-1; 13 bases agree with TRBD2. TRBV23-1 is an ORF, and what it does is uncertain. The J segment lost 0 bases and the V segment lost 0 bases, leaving 4 bases of the junction unmatched. This CDR3 has 19 amino acids. CDR3 in DNA: TGCGCCAGCAGTCAATCCCGACTAGCGGGAGGATCGAACACCGGGGAGCTGTTTTTT. Encoded protein: CASSQSRLAGGSNTGELFF.

This chain joins TRBV7-9 and TRBJ2-7; TRBD2 might be the D (5 bases). The CDR3 contains 12 residues. Germline V gene sequence: CDR1 SEHNR, CDR2 FQNEAQ (reference sequence). Between the trimmed V and J ends, which lost 5 bases and 7 bases, there was a span of 12 bases. CDR3 nucleotide sequence: TGTGCCAGCAGCCCACCACTAGGAGAGCAGTACTTC. It yields the protein CASSPPLGEQYF.

This chain uses TRBV6-5 with TRBJ2-4, with 10 bases matching TRBD1. Germline CDR1 is MNHEY and CDR2 is SVGAGI. CDR3 length equals 12 residues. V was clipped by 6 bases and J by 9 bases; unmatched bases: 2. The CDR3 region has the DNA TGTGCCAGCAGACGGGACAGGGGCATTCAGTACTTC. Protein: CASRRDRGIQYF.

This sequence joins TRBV5-1 and TRBJ2-1, with D perhaps TRBD2 (6 bases). Germline CDR1 and CDR2: SGHRS and YFSETQ. The CDR3 contains 17 residues. With 7 bases removed from V and 9 bases from J, the gap between germline ends came to 29 bases. CDR3: CASRPGDSTFTLGEQFF. The CDR3 DNA follows: TGCGCCAGCCGCCCCGGGGACTCGACCTTCACTCTGGGTGAGCAGTTCTTC.

The rearrangement joins TRBV29-1 to TRBJ1-1; D is unclear. Deletions cut 4 bases from V and 0 bases from J, with 3 bases between. Germline assignment: CDR1 SQVTM and CDR2 ANQGSEA. This CDR3 is 11 amino acids long. CDR3 sequence (DNA): TGCAGCGTTGCCGTGAACACTGAAGCTTTCTTT. This translates into CSVAVNTEAFF.

This rearrangement joins TRBV2 to TRBJ1-4; D possibly corresponds to TRBD1 (5 bases). Germline lookup yields CDR1 SNHLY and CDR2 FYNNEI. Trimming took off 8 bases at V and 7 bases at J, with 11 bases between the two ends. CDR3 length equals 12 residues. As DNA, the CDR3 is TGTGCCAGCGGGACTCAGAGTGAAAAACTGTTTTTT. This encodes CASGTQSEKLFF. The complete variable domain, with remaining parts taken from reference TRBV2 and TRBJ1-4, reads EPEVTQTPSHQVTQMGQEVILRCVPISNHLYFYWYRQILGQKVEFLVSFYNNEISEKSEIFDDQFSVERPDGSNFTLKIRSTKLEDSAMYFCASGTQSEKLFFGSGTQLSVL.